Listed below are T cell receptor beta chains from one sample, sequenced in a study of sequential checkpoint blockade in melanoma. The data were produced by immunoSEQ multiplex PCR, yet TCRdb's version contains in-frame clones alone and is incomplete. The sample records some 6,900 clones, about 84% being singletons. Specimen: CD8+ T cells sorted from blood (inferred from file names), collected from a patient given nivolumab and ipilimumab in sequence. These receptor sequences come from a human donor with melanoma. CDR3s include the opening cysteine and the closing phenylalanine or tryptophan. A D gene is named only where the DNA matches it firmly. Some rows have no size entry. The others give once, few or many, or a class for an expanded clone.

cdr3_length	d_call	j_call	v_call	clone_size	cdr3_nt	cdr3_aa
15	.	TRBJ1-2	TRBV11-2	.	TGTGCCAGCAGCCAGGCGGTGGGGCAATGGTATGGCTACACCTTC	CASSQAVGQWYGYTF
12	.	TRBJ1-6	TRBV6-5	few	TGTGCCAGCGGGGGCCTATGGGCACCCCTCCACTTT	CASGGLWAPLHF
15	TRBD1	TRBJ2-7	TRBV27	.	TGTGCCAGCAGCCGTACCCGACAGGGTTCCTACGAGCAGTACTTC	CASSRTRQGSYEQYF
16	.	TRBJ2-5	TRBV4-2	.	TGTGCCAGCAGCCAAGATCTGAGAGTCTTGAGGGAGACCCAGTACTTC	CASSQDLRVLRETQYF
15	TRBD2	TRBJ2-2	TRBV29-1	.	TGCAGCGTTGAACCTAGCGGGAGTGACACCGGGGAGCTGTTTTTT	CSVEPSGSDTGELFF
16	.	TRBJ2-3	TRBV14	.	TGTGCCAGCAGCCTAAGTGCGGGACTCAGCACAGATACGCAGTATTTT	CASSLSAGLSTDTQYF
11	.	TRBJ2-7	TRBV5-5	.	TGTGCCAGCAGCCCTTACTACGAGCAGTACTTC	CASSPYYEQYF
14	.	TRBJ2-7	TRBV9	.	TGTGCCAGCAGCCCCTACTTAGCCTCCTACGAGCAGTACTTC	CASSPYLASYEQYF
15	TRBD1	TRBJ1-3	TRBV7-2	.	TGTGCCAGCAGCCCCGGGACAGGGCCCGGAAACACCATATATTTT	CASSPGTGPGNTIYF
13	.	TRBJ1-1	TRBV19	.	TGTGCCAGTAGTATAACTCCGAACACTGAAGCTTTCTTT	CASSITPNTEAFF
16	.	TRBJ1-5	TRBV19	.	TGTGCCAGTAGTCCCCGGACATTTAATAGCAATCAGCCCCAGCATTTT	CASSPRTFNSNQPQHF
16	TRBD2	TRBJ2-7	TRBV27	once	TGTGCCAGCAGTTTGGTACTAGCGGGAGGTATCTACGAGCAGTACTTC	CASSLVLAGGIYEQYF
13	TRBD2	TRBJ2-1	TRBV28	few	TGTGCCAGCACCCGCGGGAGGGGCCCTGAGCAGTTCTTC	CASTRGRGPEQFF
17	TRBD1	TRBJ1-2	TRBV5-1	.	TGCGCCAGCAGCTACAACAGGGGGCGCATATCAGACTATGGCTACACCTTC	CASSYNRGRISDYGYTF
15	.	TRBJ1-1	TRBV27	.	TGTGCCAGCAGTTTATGGGGAGGGGCAGGGACTGAAGCTTTCTTT	CASSLWGGAGTEAFF
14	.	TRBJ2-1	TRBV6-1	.	TGTGCCAGCAGCGACGGACGGGACTACAATGAGCAGTTCTTC	CASSDGRDYNEQFF
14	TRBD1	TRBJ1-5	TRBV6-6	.	TGTGCCAGCAGACGGACAGGGCGCAATCAGCCCCAGCATTTT	CASRRTGRNQPQHF
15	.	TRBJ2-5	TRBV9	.	TGTGCCAGCAGCGTAGTCGGCGGGATACAAGAGACCCAGTACTTC	CASSVVGGIQETQYF
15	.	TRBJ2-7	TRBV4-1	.	TGTGCCAGCAGCGGAGAACCCCATCCCTCCTACGAGCAGTACTTC	CASSGEPHPSYEQYF
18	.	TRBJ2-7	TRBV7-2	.	TGTGCCAGCAGCCTACTCGATATTCGGCGGGGCGAGCGTTTCGAGCAGTACTTC	CASSLLDIRRGERFEQYF
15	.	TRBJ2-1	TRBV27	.	TGTGCCAGCAGTGCCCGCCCGGGGATCCACAATGAGCAGTTCTTC	CASSARPGIHNEQFF
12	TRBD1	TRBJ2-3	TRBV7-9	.	TGTGCCAGCAGCCAGGGGGCAGATACGCAGTATTTT	CASSQGADTQYF
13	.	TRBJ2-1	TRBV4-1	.	TGCGCCAGCAGCCAAGAGGCTGGCAGGGAGCAGTTCTTC	CASSQEAGREQFF
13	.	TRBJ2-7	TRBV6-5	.	TGTGCCAGCAGTGCCTCCGGGGGCTACGAGCAGTACTTC	CASSASGGYEQYF
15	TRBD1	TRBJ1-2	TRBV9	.	TGTGCCAGCAGCCCTTCCCCCGGGACAGGGGGGGGGCACACCTTC	CASSPSPGTGGGHTF
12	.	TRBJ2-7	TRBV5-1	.	TGCGCCAGCAGCTTCAATGTCCACGAGCAGTACTTC	CASSFNVHEQYF
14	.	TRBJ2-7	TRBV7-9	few	TGTGCCAGCAGCTTAATGGGCAGAGCCTACGAGCAGTACTTC	CASSLMGRAYEQYF
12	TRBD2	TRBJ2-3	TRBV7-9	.	TGTGCCAGCAGCTTAGGGGGGGGTCCGCAGTATTTT	CASSLGGGPQYF
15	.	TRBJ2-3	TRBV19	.	TGTGCCAGTAGTATAAGCGGAGCTAGCACAGATACGCAGTATTTT	CASSISGASTDTQYF
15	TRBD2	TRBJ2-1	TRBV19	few	TGTGCCAGTAGTTTAACTAGCGGGGACTACAATGAGCAGTTCTTC	CASSLTSGDYNEQFF
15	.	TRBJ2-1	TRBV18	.	TGTGCCAGCTCAGAAGGAGGGGGCGTCTACAATGAGCAGTTCTTC	CASSEGGGVYNEQFF
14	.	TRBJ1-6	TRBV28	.	TGTGCCAGCAGTTCCCCGGGGGACGTGGCACCCCTCCACTTT	CASSSPGDVAPLHF
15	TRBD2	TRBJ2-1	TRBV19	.	TGTGCCAGTAGTCTACTAGCGGGAGGCTACAATGAGCAGTTCTTC	CASSLLAGGYNEQFF
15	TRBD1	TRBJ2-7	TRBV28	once	TGTGCCAGCAGTTCCCTCGACAGGGGCGAGAGGGAGCAGTACTTC	CASSSLDRGEREQYF
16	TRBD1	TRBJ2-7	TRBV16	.	TGTGCCAGCAGCCAACCCTGGACAGGGGGCACCTACGAGCAGTACTTC	CASSQPWTGGTYEQYF
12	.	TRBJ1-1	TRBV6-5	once	TGTGCCAGCAGTTACCAGGGCGCTGAAGCTTTCTTT	CASSYQGAEAFF
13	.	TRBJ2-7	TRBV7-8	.	TGTGCCAGCAGCTTAACCCTGAACTACGAGCAGTACTTC	CASSLTLNYEQYF
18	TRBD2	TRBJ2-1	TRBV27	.	TGTGCCAGCCCTCTTATAGGGCTAGCGGGAGGGCCACACAATGAGCAGTTCTTC	CASPLIGLAGGPHNEQFF
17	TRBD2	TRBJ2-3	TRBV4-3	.	TGCGCCAGCAGCCAAGGGACTAGCGGGGGAAGAACAGATACGCAGTATTTT	CASSQGTSGGRTDTQYF
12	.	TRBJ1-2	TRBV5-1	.	TGCGCCAGCAGGGGAGGGTCCTATGGCTACACCTTC	CASRGGSYGYTF
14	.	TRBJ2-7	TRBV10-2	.	TGCGCCAGCAGTGCGACCTTAGCGAGCTACGAGCAGTACTTC	CASSATLASYEQYF
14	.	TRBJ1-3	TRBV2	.	TGTGCCAGCAGTGAGACACATTCGGGAAACACCATATATTTT	CASSETHSGNTIYF
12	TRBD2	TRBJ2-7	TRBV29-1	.	TGCAGCGGACTAGCCCCCCAGAACGAGCAGTACTTC	CSGLAPQNEQYF